This T cell receptor (beta chain) was documented in a study of blood T cell repertoires in COVID-19. Study at large: Both acute and convalescent COVID-19 samples were obtained from the United States, Italy and Spain. PBMCs, B-cell-depleted T cells, or T cells were the source of the cDNA or gDNA that made up the material.

Some clones are missing from TCRdb's copy, which holds only in-frame ones; the method was immunoSEQ multiplex PCR. Of 40,000 to 65,000 clones in the sample, 86% were seen once. Per germline, CDR1 MNHEY and CDR2 SVGEGT. V shed 7 bases and J 2 bases; nucleotides not matched to a gene: 11. This CDR3 region has 15 residues. The source material was peripheral blood. The clonotype was recovered from a man in his 70s with active COVID-19. This sequence joins TRBV6-2 or TRBV6-3 and TRBJ2-7, with TRBD1 matching 7 bases. CDR3 sequence (DNA): TGTGCCAGCACCCCGAACCGGGACAGACCCTACGAGCAGTACTTC. It is translated as CASTPNRDRPYEQYF.